This is a list of T cell receptor beta chains from one sample in a study of a mutant IDH1 vaccine in newly diagnosed glioma. The data were produced by immunoSEQ multiplex PCR, yet TCRdb's version contains in-frame clones alone and is incomplete. The table records around 69,000 clones, around 86% of them present only once. These receptors have no known antigen. The sample consisted of PBMCs, taken from a glioma patient whose treatment included an IDH1 peptide vaccine. The receptors here all came from a man aged 25 to 40 with glioma. Each CDR3 is given with its conserved first and last residue. A D gene is named only where the DNA matches it firmly. Rows may omit the clone size; those that give it use once, few, many or a size class.

clone_size d_call j_call v_call cdr3_aa cdr3_nt
. . TRBJ1-1 TRBV19 CASTLQGTNTEAFF TGTGCCAGTACCCTACAGGGTACGAACACTGAAGCTTTCTTT
. . TRBJ2-2 TRBV14 CASSQRLVNTGELFF TGTGCCAGCAGCCAGCGCCTAGTGAACACCGGGGAGCTGTTTTTT
. . TRBJ1-1 TRBV19 CASSFTGLSGSFF TGTGCCAGTAGTTTCACAGGGTTATCAGGAAGTTTCTTT
. . TRBJ1-2 TRBV14 CASGRDLRSLGFGYTF TGTGCCAGCGGCCGGGACTTGAGGTCCCTCGGATTTGGCTACACCTTC
. . TRBJ1-1 TRBV5-1 CANSLRTASMNTEAFF TGCGCCAACAGCCTCCGGACAGCCTCCATGAACACTGAAGCTTTCTTT
. TRBD1 TRBJ1-3 TRBV29-1 CSVTGSSGNTIYF TGCAGCGTGACAGGGTCTTCCGGAAACACCATATATTTT
. TRBD1 TRBJ1-2 TRBV29-1 CSATRDSQHYGYTF TGCAGCGCGACTCGGGACAGCCAACACTATGGCTACACCTTC
. . TRBJ1-1 TRBV11-2 CASSLDRLLAFF TGTGCCAGCAGCTTAGATCGGTTGCTAGCTTTCTTT
few . TRBJ1-4 TRBV4-1 CASSPQQGTNEKLFF TGCGCCAGCAGCCCCCAACAGGGTACTAATGAAAAACTGTTTTTT
. TRBD1 TRBJ2-2 TRBV7-7 CASSLYTGGNTGELFF TGTGCCAGCAGCTTATACACAGGGGGGAACACCGGGGAGCTGTTTTTT
. . TRBJ2-1 TRBV5-4 CASSLIAANEQFF TGTGCCAGCAGCTTAATAGCGGCCAATGAGCAGTTCTTC
. . TRBJ2-1 TRBV7-2 CASSLDRNSWSEQFF TGTGCCAGCAGCTTAGACCGTAACTCTTGGAGTGAGCAGTTCTTC
. . TRBJ1-2 TRBV9 CASSARVGGQDGYTF TGTGCCAGCAGCGCCCGAGTTGGGGGGCAGGATGGCTACACCTTC
. . TRBJ1-5 TRBV4-2 CASSHGKNQPQHF TGTGCCAGCAGCCACGGAAAGAATCAGCCCCAGCATTTT
. . TRBJ1-1 TRBV28 CASSLGGGSFTEAFF TGTGCCAGCAGTTTAGGGGGGGGTTCCTTCACTGAAGCTTTCTTT
. . TRBJ2-2 TRBV19 CASSMGTHNTGELFF TGTGCCAGTAGTATGGGGACCCATAACACCGGGGAGCTGTTTTTT
. . TRBJ2-7 TRBV5-4 CASSLSSYEQYF TGTGCCAGCAGCTTGAGTTCCTACGAGCAGTACTTC
. . TRBJ2-3 TRBV10-3 CAISDHLDSTDTQYF TGTGCCATCAGTGACCATTTGGACAGTACAGATACGCAGTATTTT
once . TRBJ1-2 TRBV27 CASSPDTYGYTF TGTGCCAGCAGTCCGGACACCTATGGCTACACCTTC
. TRBD2 TRBJ2-2 TRBV7-2 CASSGGRTSGLTGELFF TGTGCCAGCAGCGGCGGCAGAACTAGCGGTCTCACCGGGGAGCTGTTTTTT
. TRBD2 TRBJ2-7 TRBV2 CASGTGLRNEQYF TGTGCCAGCGGGACGGGACTAAGGAACGAGCAGTACTTC
. . TRBJ2-7 TRBV18 CASSSPGEQYF TGTGCCAGCTCCTCACCCGGAGAGCAGTACTTC
. . TRBJ1-1 TRBV7-9 CASSPLPEAFF TGTGCCAGCAGCCCCTTACCTGAAGCTTTCTTT
. TRBD1 TRBJ1-3 TRBV9 CASSPWTGRSGNTIYF TGTGCCAGCAGCCCATGGACAGGGAGGTCCGGAAACACCATATATTTT
. . TRBJ1-4 TRBV6-5 CASSYSLGNEKLFF TGTGCCAGCAGTTACTCGCTAGGGAATGAAAAACTGTTTTTT
. . TRBJ2-6 TRBV7-6 CASSQGVGANVLTF TGTGCCAGCAGCCAAGGGGTTGGGGCCAACGTCCTGACTTTC
. . TRBJ2-3 TRBV11-2 CASSFSSWSDTQYF TGTGCCAGCAGCTTTTCGTCTTGGTCAGATACGCAGTATTTT
. . TRBJ1-6 TRBV4-1 CASSQGTGEPTRSPLHF TGCGCCAGCAGCCAAGGAACCGGGGAGCCTACAAGGTCACCCCTCCACTTT
. . TRBJ1-2 TRBV6-5 CASGNRESGYTF TGTGCCAGCGGGAATCGGGAGTCGGGCTACACCTTC
few . TRBJ1-1 TRBV9 CASSVRVSTEAFF TGTGCCAGCAGCGTGAGGGTAAGCACTGAAGCTTTCTTT
. TRBD1 TRBJ2-2 TRBV6-5 CASSQRDRPTGELFF TGTGCCAGCAGTCAGAGGGACAGACCCACCGGGGAGCTGTTTTTT
. . TRBJ2-7 TRBV28 CASSLNYEQYF TGTGCCAGCAGTTTAAACTACGAGCAGTACTTC
. . TRBJ2-1 TRBV7-7 CASSLRLGGYNEQFF TGTGCCAGCAGCTTAAGACTAGGAGGCTACAATGAGCAGTTCTTC
. . TRBJ2-3 TRBV19 CASSMDFSDTQYF TGTGCCAGTAGTATGGACTTCTCAGATACGCAGTATTTT
. . TRBJ1-5 TRBV7-8 CASSLGDTYNQPQHF TGTGCCAGCAGCTTAGGAGACACTTACAATCAGCCCCAGCATTTT
. . TRBJ2-1 TRBV9 CASSVGDPERNEQFF TGTGCCAGCAGCGTAGGGGACCCTGAAAGGAATGAGCAGTTCTTC
. TRBD1 TRBJ1-6 TRBV5-1 CASSSAGTGVSPLHF TGCGCCAGCAGCTCTGCCGGGACAGGGGTATCACCCCTCCACTTT
. . TRBJ1-5 TRBV27 CASSLFWGSNQPQHF TGTGCCAGCAGTTTATTTTGGGGGAGCAATCAGCCCCAGCATTTT
. . TRBJ1-2 TRBV28 CASSLVTAVNYGYTF TGTGCCAGCAGTTTGGTAACGGCGGTTAACTATGGCTACACCTTC
once . TRBJ2-5 TRBV5-4 CASSLGREGAETQYF TGTGCCAGCAGCTTGGGGCGGGAAGGGGCAGAGACCCAGTACTTC
. TRBD1 TRBJ2-7 TRBV5-4 CASSLPGQGVEQYF TGTGCCAGCAGCTTACCGGGACAGGGGGTCGAGCAGTACTTC
. . TRBJ2-3 TRBV5-1 CASSLRSRGSTDTQYF TGCGCCAGCAGCTTGAGGAGCCGGGGGAGCACAGATACGCAGTATTTT
. . TRBJ1-1 TRBV19 CASSIPGSRAEAFF TGTGCCAGTAGTATACCCGGATCCCGGGCCGAAGCTTTCTTT
. . TRBJ1-4 TRBV6-6 CASSSTSGTGEKLFF TGTGCCAGCAGTTCGACTTCGGGGACGGGTGAAAAACTGTTTTTT
few . TRBJ1-1 TRBV7-2 CASSLGQGREAFF TGTGCCAGCAGCTTAGGACAAGGTAGAGAAGCTTTCTTT
. . TRBJ1-4 TRBV2 CASKGENEKLFF TGTGCCAGCAAAGGGGAGAATGAAAAACTGTTTTTT
. . TRBJ2-5 TRBV19 CASSPGRETQYF TGTGCCAGTAGCCCCGGGCGGGAGACCCAGTACTTC
. TRBD2 TRBJ2-1 TRBV27 CASSLILAGGPDEQFF TGTGCCAGCAGCCTTATCCTAGCGGGAGGGCCAGATGAGCAGTTCTTC
. . TRBJ2-2 TRBV27 CASSLAPWSGELFF TGTGCCAGCAGTTTAGCGCCTTGGTCCGGGGAGCTGTTTTTT
. . TRBJ1-1 TRBV18 CASSRGLTENTEAFF TGTGCCAGCTCACGGGGGTTAACAGAAAACACTGAAGCTTTCTTT